This T cell receptor (beta chain) is drawn from a study of cytomegalovirus exposure and HLA in healthy donors. Study-wide context: HLA-typed donors were the source of approximately 88 million unique TCRs held in an early data release. Study-level findings and limits: Later examination showed HLA-associated TCR beta chains had greater clonal expansion than equally common others.

PCR employed 60 Vbeta and 13 Jbeta primers. Repertoires were generated with immunoSEQ multiplex PCR, while TCRdb's copy carries only in-frame clones and drops some. The data show around 40,000 clones, with about 70% seen just once and about 4% held by the top ten. The CDR3 covers 14 residues. Germline V gives CDR1 SGHVS, CDR2 FNYEAQ. Trimming pared 0 bases from V and 0 bases from J, leaving 6 bases between. A word on this clone: Its antigen remains unidentified.

This TCR was recovered from a man between 40 and 49 years old in good health and CMV-seronegative. The sequenced sample consisted of PBMCs. The V call is TRBV7-6, the J call TRBJ2-7; tentative D call: TRBD2 (5 bases). The CDR3 sequence is CASSLASVSYEQYF. The DNA of the CDR3 is TGTGCCAGCAGCTTAGCTAGCGTCTCCTACGAGCAGTACTTC.